The 12 T cell receptor beta chains below were found in one sample sequenced in a study of T cells in tuberculosis. This table comes from immunoSEQ multiplex PCR, and its TCRdb copy is limited to in-frame clones, with some not included. The sample has tens of thousands of clones; 92% are singletons. Regarding time point: new active TB diagnosis, blood taken before or within 7 days of starting treatment. Sample: PBMCs, taken at tuberculosis diagnosis. The receptor source for this set is an adult with tuberculosis. Some clones in this sample may be carry-over from other donors' samples.

In DNA form, the CDR3 reads TGTGCCAGCAGCCCTCTCGGACTGCGCACAGATACGCAGTATTTT. Translating gives CASSPLGLRTDTQYF. The V call is TRBV11-2, the J call TRBJ2-3, with D tentatively TRBD2 (5 bases). The V end lost 5 bases, the J end lost 1 base, and 13 bases lay between the germline ends. Germline V CDR1 and CDR2: SGHAT, FQNNGV. This CDR3 is built from 15 residues.

The table lists this clone with a few counts. DNA for the CDR3: TGTGCCAGCAGAAGCCAAGCGGGGGTGGTTGGCAATGAGCAGTTCTTC. Translation: CASRSQAGVVGNEQFF. The gene calls are TRBV7-2 and TRBJ2-1; 8 bases match TRBD2. Germline CDR1 SGHTA, CDR2 FQGNSA. V lost 6 bases to trimming and J lost 6 bases; unmatched junction nucleotides: 13. This CDR3 spans 16 amino acids.

The rearrangement links TRBV6-1 to TRBJ2-7; TRBD1 matches at 7 bases. Germline CDR1 MNHNS, CDR2 SASEGT. Trimming cost V 6 bases and J 4 bases; bases outside gene matches: 21. The CDR3 length is 18 residues. CDR3 residues: CASSEYTLGTDSFYEQYF. The CDR3, as DNA: TGTGCCAGCAGCGAATATACGCTTGGGACAGACTCCTTTTACGAGCAGTACTTC.

A single count supports this clone. The CDR3 loop reads CASSTRGNSGANVLTF. CDR3 bases: TGTGCCAGCAGTACGCGGGGAAACTCTGGGGCCAACGTCCTGACTTTC. V is TRBV2 and J is TRBJ2-6, with D possibly being TRBD2 (6 bases). Germline CDR1 SNHLY, CDR2 FYNNEI. The CDR3 is 16 amino acids. The ends were cut back, 5 bases at V and 0 bases at J, with 11 bases in the middle. Filled out from reference TRBV2 and TRBJ2-6, the complete variable domain reads EPEVTQTPSHQVTQMGQEVILRCVPISNHLYFYWYRQILGQKVEFLVSFYNNEISEKSEIFDDQFSVERPDGSNFTLKIRSTKLEDSAMYFCASSTRGNSGANVLTFGAGSRLTVL.

The V and J genes are TRBV28 and TRBJ1-1; D remains ambiguous. The CDR3 loop spans 12 amino acids. In germline, CDR1 is MDHEN, CDR2 SYDVKM. The V end was cut by 4 bases, the J end by 5 bases, with 8 bases between. CDR3 sequence (DNA): TGTGCCAGCAGTTACCAGGATACTGAAGCTTTCTTT. Protein sequence: CASSYQDTEAFF.

V is TRBV2 and J is TRBJ1-1; a weak D match, TRBD1 (5 bases). Per the germline V gene, CDR1 is SNHLY and CDR2 is FYNNEI. The CDR3 is made up of 12 amino acids. V lost 7 bases, J lost 4 bases, and 10 bases lay in between. The CDR3 loop reads CASTQGSTEAFF. CDR3 nucleotides: TGTGCCAGCACCCAGGGTAGCACTGAAGCTTTCTTT.

The rearrangement links TRBV29-1 to TRBJ2-3, with 8 bases identical to TRBD2. Unmatched junction bases numbered 5, after V lost 2 bases and J lost 7 bases. The CDR3 extends over 13 amino acids. In germline, CDR1 is SQVTM, CDR2 ANQGSEA. CDR3: CSVERGGVNTQYF. CDR3 nucleotide sequence: TGCAGCGTTGAACGGGGGGGCGTGAATACGCAGTATTTT.

The genes are TRBV11-2 and TRBJ1-3; maybe TRBD1 (6 bases). CDR1 is SGHAT and CDR2 is FQNNGV in the germline V gene. The V gene lost 6 bases and the J gene lost 0 bases, with 12 bases spanning the gap. The CDR3 runs 15 residues. CDR3 nucleotides: TGTGCCAGCAGGACCGACAGGTCCTCTGGAAACACCATATATTTT. Its protein is CASRTDRSSGNTIYF.

This chain uses TRBV11-2 with TRBJ1-2; the D is unclear. V lost 1 base to trimming and J lost 8 bases, with 11 bases between them. Germline V gene lookup returns CDR1 SGHAT and CDR2 FQNNGV. This CDR3 spans 13 amino acids. Here the CDR3 reads CASSLGGGGGYTF. Here the CDR3 DNA reads TGTGCCAGCAGCTTAGGGGGAGGAGGAGGCTACACCTTC.

The gene calls are TRBV18 and TRBJ1-5, with D possibly TRBD1 on 5 matching bases. CDR3 size: 13 residues. Trimming shortened V by 4 bases and J by 6 bases, and 10 bases separated the two germline ends. CDR1 and CDR2 from the germline V gene are KGHSH and LQKENI. The CDR3 bases are TGTGCCAGCTCACGACTGCAGGGTCAGCCCCAGCATTTT. Translating gives CASSRLQGQPQHF.

This chain links TRBV4-1 with TRBJ2-2; possibly TRBD2 for D (6 bases). The CDR3 is 15 residues long. Per the germline V gene, CDR1 is MGHRA and CDR2 is YSYEKL. V was clipped by 4 bases and J by 1 base, with 10 bases between them. The CDR3 DNA follows: TGCGCCAGCAGCCCTGGGGGACTGAACACCGGGGAGCTGTTTTTT. Translating it yields CASSPGGLNTGELFF.

The chain recombines TRBV7-6 with TRBJ1-2; 7 nucleotides match TRBD1. CDR1 SGHVS and CDR2 FNYEAQ come from the germline V gene. Germline trimming cut 0 bases from V and 3 bases from J; bases unmatched to any gene: 10. CDR3 length: 17 residues. CDR3 loop: CASSLAPTGILDYGYTF. Here the CDR3 DNA reads TGTGCCAGCAGCTTAGCCCCGACAGGGATCCTCGACTATGGCTACACCTTC.